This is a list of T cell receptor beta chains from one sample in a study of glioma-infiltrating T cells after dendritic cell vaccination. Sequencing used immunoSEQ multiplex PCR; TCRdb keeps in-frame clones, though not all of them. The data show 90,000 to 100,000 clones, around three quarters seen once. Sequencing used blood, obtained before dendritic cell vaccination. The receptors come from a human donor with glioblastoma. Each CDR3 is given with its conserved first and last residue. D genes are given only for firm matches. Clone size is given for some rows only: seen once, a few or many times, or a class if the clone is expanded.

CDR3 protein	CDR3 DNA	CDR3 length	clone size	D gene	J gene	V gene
CAITPDRAYGYTF	TGTGCCATCACCCCGGACAGAGCCTATGGCTACACCTTC	13	.	.	TRBJ1-2	TRBV10-3
CASSQNRDFYNEQFF	TGCGCCAGCAGCCAAAACCGGGATTTCTACAATGAGCAGTTCTTC	15	.	.	TRBJ2-1	TRBV4-1
CASSRDPGAYEQYF	TGTGCCAGCAGCCGGGATCCGGGGGCCTACGAGCAGTACTTC	14	few	.	TRBJ2-7	TRBV5-5
CATTTGLNYNEQFF	TGTGCCACCACGACAGGGTTGAACTACAATGAGCAGTTCTTC	14	.	TRBD1	TRBJ2-1	TRBV10-3
CASSLMMAIGTNEKLFF	TGTGCCAGCAGCTTAATGATGGCGATCGGGACTAATGAAAAACTGTTTTTT	17	.	.	TRBJ1-4	TRBV7-9
CASSVEAGSGYGYTF	TGTGCCAGCAGCGTAGAGGCGGGGTCGGGCTATGGCTACACCTTC	15	.	.	TRBJ1-2	TRBV9
CASRVLYEQYF	TGTGCCAGCAGGGTCCTATACGAGCAGTACTTC	11	.	.	TRBJ2-7	TRBV6-5
CASSFPLGRQGAAGELFF	TGTGCCAGCAGCTTCCCCTTAGGTCGACAGGGGGCTGCCGGGGAGCTGTTTTTT	18	.	TRBD1	TRBJ2-2	TRBV5-4
CASSSITSAADTQYF	TGCGCCAGCAGCTCCATTACTAGCGCAGCAGATACGCAGTATTTT	15	.	TRBD2	TRBJ2-3	TRBV5-1
CASSLFTGLPEAFF	TGTGCCAGCAGTCTTTTCACAGGGCTCCCTGAAGCTTTCTTT	14	.	.	TRBJ1-1	TRBV6-1
CASSSGQGPYSGANVLTF	TGCGCCAGCAGCTCGGGACAGGGGCCGTACTCTGGGGCCAACGTCCTGACTTTC	18	.	TRBD1	TRBJ2-6	TRBV5-1
CTLGGPTDTQYF	TGTACCCTCGGCGGGCCCACAGATACGCAGTATTTT	12	.	.	TRBJ2-3	TRBV6-1
CAWSQGVSGNTIYF	TGTGCCTGGAGTCAGGGTGTCTCTGGAAACACCATATATTTT	14	.	.	TRBJ1-3	TRBV30
CASSSTGTLTDTQYF	TGTGCCAGCAGCTCAACCGGGACTCTAACAGATACGCAGTATTTT	15	.	.	TRBJ2-3	TRBV7-3
CATSRSGGGNQPQHF	TGTGCCACCAGCCGATCGGGGGGTGGCAATCAGCCCCAGCATTTT	15	.	.	TRBJ1-5	TRBV15
CASSLYGTGVTGELFF	TGTGCCAGCAGCTTATATGGGACAGGGGTCACCGGGGAGCTGTTTTTT	16	.	TRBD1	TRBJ2-2	TRBV5-4